This TCR beta chain was retrieved from a study of T cell repertoires in cytomegalovirus infection. Study details: Signatures in public TCR beta sequences pointed to both CMV infection and matching HLA type.

TCRdb used MiXCR to reprocess the reads, holding one entry per CDR3 protein. The sample has hundreds of thousands of distinct CDR3 sequences; under 45% are singletons. This clonotype was seen repeatedly, ten times or more. Its antigen remains unknown. J gave up 3 bases and V 6 bases, and 4 bases lay outside the gene matches. The CDR3 consists of 15 residues. Germline values: CDR1 SGHTA, CDR2 FQGNSA. The chain recombines TRBV7-2 with TRBJ2-3; 12 bases are a match to TRBD2. The starting material was cultured PBMCs, obtained from culture after CMV antigen stimulation. This clonotype originated in a human donor in good health (CMV status not recorded). Some clones in this sample may be carry-over from other donors' samples. The CDR3 sequence is CASRALAGGTDTQYF. CDR3 in DNA: TGTGCCAGCAGGGCCCTAGCGGGGGGGACAGATACGCAGTATTTT.